These T cell receptor beta chains were read from a single sample in a study of shared clonotypes between healthy human individuals. Produced via immunoSEQ multiplex PCR; TCRdb's table is partial and in-frame only. This sample has more than 1,200,000 clones, with less than 99% found just once. Sequenced sample: naive CD4+ T cells sorted from blood. All receptors come from a man aged 25-45 years in good health. Both conserved end residues are trimmed from each CDR3.

v_gene,j_gene,CDR3aa
TRBV7-2,TRBJ2-7,ASSLSSYEQY
TRBV9,TRBJ2-7,ASSVTSGALYEQY
TRBV28,TRBJ2-7,ASSQQHYEQY
TRBV2,TRBJ1-3,ASSGDRGNTIY
TRBV27,TRBJ1-2,ASSSPGQGANGYT
TRBV21-1,TRBJ2-1,ASSKAGAPYNEQF
TRBV28,TRBJ2-1,ASRALGSYNEQF
TRBV18,TRBJ2-1,ASSPLQGYNEQF
TRBV28,TRBJ2-1,ASSSYVGSGNNNEQF
TRBV19,TRBJ2-2,ASKVGGIAGELF
TRBV7-3,TRBJ2-3,ASSFWHVGNPDTQY
TRBV7-6,TRBJ2-1,ASSYEPGLLANEQF
TRBV18,TRBJ2-2,ASSPANTGTSGAGELF
TRBV5-1,TRBJ1-2,ASSLDRGPGYT
TRBV10-3,TRBJ2-7,AISDSGQGPSYEQY
TRBV2,TRBJ1-2,ASRPDGYT
TRBV19,TRBJ2-2,ASNQPGTSSGELF
TRBV6-1,TRBJ2-5,ASSEGGAKETQY
TRBV7-9,TRBJ2-1,ASSLVGTANNEQF
TRBV5-1,TRBJ1-4,ASSLDGATNEKLF
TRBV28,TRBJ2-5,ASASQETQY
TRBV5-6,TRBJ2-2,ASSLGLAGVSVGGELF
TRBV18,TRBJ2-2,ASSRQGNTGELF
TRBV6-1,TRBJ2-1,ASSEAGGSLNEQF
TRBV29-1,TRBJ2-3,SVATGTVGTDTQY
TRBV18,TRBJ2-6,ASSLLGAVAQSSSGANVLT
TRBV5-4,TRBJ1-1,ASSKGTGRMNTEAF
TRBV5-1,TRBJ2-2,ASSLRQGQGGELF
TRBV13,TRBJ2-5,ASSGSGSIGETQY
TRBV10-1,TRBJ2-1,ASSVGGIGNEQF
TRBV18,TRBJ2-5,ASSQVAQVETQY
TRBV27,TRBJ2-3,ASSPLGQVTDTQY
TRBV7-6,TRBJ2-5,ASSHMGLAGGIQETQY